This is a list of T cell receptor beta chains from one sample in a study of PD-1 blockade in classical Hodgkin lymphoma. Data came from immunoSEQ multiplex PCR; TCRdb stores just in-frame clones and leaves some out. The table lists 15,000 or so clones, around 85% of them singletons, with 1% in the top ten. The sequenced sample was CD4+ T cells from blood, obtained at baseline. The receptors come from a human donor with classical Hodgkin lymphoma. Both conserved end residues are part of each CDR3. Each record gives: D gene, J gene, V gene, CDR3 length, clone size, CDR3 DNA, CDR3 protein. The D gene is left open where the match is weak. Rows give clone size only sometimes, using once, few, many, or a class for an expanded clone.

D: .
J: TRBJ2-6
V: TRBV9
length: 15
size: .
DNA: TGTGCCAGCAGCGTAGTTTCTTCTGGGGCCAACGTCCTGACTTTC
CDR3: CASSVVSSGANVLTF

D: .
J: TRBJ1-1
V: TRBV10-3
length: 14
size: once
DNA: TGTGCCATCAGTGGAACAGACCTTAACACTGAAGCTTTCTTT
CDR3: CAISGTDLNTEAFF

D: .
J: TRBJ1-2
V: TRBV2
length: 13
size: few
DNA: TGTGCCAGCAGTGAAACACCTAACTATGGCTACACCTTC
CDR3: CASSETPNYGYTF

D: .
J: TRBJ2-7
V: TRBV6-5
length: 16
size: .
DNA: TGTGCCAGCAGTTACCTGGGGAGTCCACCGTACTACGAGCAGTACTTC
CDR3: CASSYLGSPPYYEQYF

D: TRBD2
J: TRBJ2-3
V: TRBV6-4
length: 15
size: .
DNA: TGTGCCAGCAGTGAGGGGCTAGCGGGGGCAGATACGCAGTATTTT
CDR3: CASSEGLAGADTQYF

D: TRBD2
J: TRBJ2-1
V: TRBV5-1
length: 17
size: .
DNA: TGCGCCAGCAGCTTGATCCCTAGCGGGGGGCGAGGATGGGAGCAGTTCTTC
CDR3: CASSLIPSGGRGWEQFF

D: .
J: TRBJ2-4
V: TRBV6-6
length: 13
size: .
DNA: TGTGCCAGCAGTTTGCAGTCAGAGAACATTCAGTACTTC
CDR3: CASSLQSENIQYF

D: .
J: TRBJ2-5
V: TRBV6-6
length: 13
size: .
DNA: TGTGCCAGCGGTAGCAGGGCTAGGGAGACCCAGTACTTC
CDR3: CASGSRARETQYF

D: .
J: TRBJ2-2
V: TRBV5-1
length: 14
size: .
DNA: TGCGCCAGCAGCTTGTTCGCGTACACCGGGGAGCTGTTTTTT
CDR3: CASSLFAYTGELFF

D: .
J: TRBJ1-4
V: TRBV5-4
length: 13
size: .
DNA: TGTGCCAGCCGAACATGGGATAATGAAAAACTGTTTTTT
CDR3: CASRTWDNEKLFF

D: TRBD1
J: TRBJ2-2
V: TRBV2
length: 15
size: .
DNA: TGTGCCACCCTGTCGGGACAGGTTTTTTCCGGGGAGCTGTTTTTT
CDR3: CATLSGQVFSGELFF

D: TRBD2
J: TRBJ2-3
V: TRBV9
length: 16
size: once
DNA: TGTGCCAGCAGCTTTATAGCGGGAGGGCCAGCAGATACGCAGTATTTT
CDR3: CASSFIAGGPADTQYF

D: TRBD2
J: TRBJ2-1
V: TRBV14
length: 15
size: .
DNA: TGTGCCAGCAGCCAGGGGACTAGCTGGGACAATGAGCAGTTCTTC
CDR3: CASSQGTSWDNEQFF

D: .
J: TRBJ1-4
V: TRBV6-5
length: 15
size: once
DNA: TGTGCCAGCAGTCCCGGGAGGGTTAGACGTGAAAAACTGTTTTTT
CDR3: CASSPGRVRREKLFF

D: .
J: TRBJ1-5
V: TRBV19
length: 16
size: once
DNA: TGTGCCAGTAGTATTATTCACGGGGGTCGGGTTCAGCCCCAGCATTTT
CDR3: CASSIIHGGRVQPQHF

D: TRBD2
J: TRBJ2-5
V: TRBV7-8
length: 15
size: .
DNA: TGTGCCAGCAGCTTAGCGCGGGAGCGGGGAGAGACCCAGTACTTC
CDR3: CASSLARERGETQYF

D: .
J: TRBJ2-3
V: TRBV5-6
length: 14
size: .
DNA: TGTGCCAGCAGCCCGGACCCTATCACAGATACGCAGTATTTT
CDR3: CASSPDPITDTQYF

D: TRBD1
J: TRBJ1-5
V: TRBV30
length: 14
size: .
DNA: TGTGCCTGGAGTACCGACAGGGGCAATCAGCCCCAGCATTTT
CDR3: CAWSTDRGNQPQHF

D: .
J: TRBJ2-3
V: TRBV7-9
length: 12
size: .
DNA: TGTGCCAGCAGCTCCGGAGAGGGGTCGCAGTATTTT
CDR3: CASSSGEGSQYF

D: TRBD1
J: TRBJ1-4
V: TRBV28
length: 14
size: .
DNA: TGTGCCAGCTACACCAGGGGGCGGGTTGAAAAACTGTTTTTT
CDR3: CASYTRGRVEKLFF

D: .
J: TRBJ2-3
V: TRBV5-6
length: 15
size: .
DNA: TGTGCCAGCAGCTGGACCGGATCCAGCCCGTGGACGCAGTATTTT
CDR3: CASSWTGSSPWTQYF

D: TRBD1
J: TRBJ1-1
V: TRBV10-3
length: 14
size: .
DNA: TGTGCCATCAGTGAGTCGACAGGGGGGACTGAAGCTTTCTTT
CDR3: CAISESTGGTEAFF

D: .
J: TRBJ1-5
V: TRBV5-8
length: 13
size: once
DNA: TGTGCCAGCAGCTTGGAAGCGTGGCAGCCCCAGCATTTT
CDR3: CASSLEAWQPQHF

D: TRBD2
J: TRBJ2-1
V: TRBV18
length: 16
size: .
DNA: TGTGCCAGCTCACCACTCCCTAGCGGGGGTTACAATGAGCAGTTCTTC
CDR3: CASSPLPSGGYNEQFF